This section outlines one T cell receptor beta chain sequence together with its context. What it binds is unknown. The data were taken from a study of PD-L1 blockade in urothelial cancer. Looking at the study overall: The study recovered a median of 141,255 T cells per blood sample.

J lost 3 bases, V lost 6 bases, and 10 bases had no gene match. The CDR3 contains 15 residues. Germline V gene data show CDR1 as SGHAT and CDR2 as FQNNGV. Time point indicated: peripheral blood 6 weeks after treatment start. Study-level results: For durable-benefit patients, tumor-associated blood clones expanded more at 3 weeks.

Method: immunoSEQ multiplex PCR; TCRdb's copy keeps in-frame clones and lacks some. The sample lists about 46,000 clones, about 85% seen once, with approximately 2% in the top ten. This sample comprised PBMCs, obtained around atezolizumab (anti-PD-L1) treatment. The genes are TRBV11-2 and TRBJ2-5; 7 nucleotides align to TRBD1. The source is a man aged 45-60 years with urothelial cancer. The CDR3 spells CASSGHRGWEETQYF. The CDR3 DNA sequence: TGTGCCAGCAGTGGACACAGGGGTTGGGAAGAGACCCAGTACTTC.